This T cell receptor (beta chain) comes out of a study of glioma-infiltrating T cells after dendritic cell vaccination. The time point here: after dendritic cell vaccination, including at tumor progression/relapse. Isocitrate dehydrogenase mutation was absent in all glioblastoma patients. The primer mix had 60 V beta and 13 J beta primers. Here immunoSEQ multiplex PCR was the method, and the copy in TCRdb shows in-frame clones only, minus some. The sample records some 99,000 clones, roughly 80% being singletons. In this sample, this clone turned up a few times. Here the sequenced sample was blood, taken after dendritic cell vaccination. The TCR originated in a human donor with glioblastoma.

Here the CDR3 reads CASSSIHYSGNTIYF. The CDR3, as DNA: TGTGCCAGCAGTTCCATACACTACTCTGGAAACACCATATATTTT. The rearrangement uses TRBV6-4 and TRBJ1-3; D is ambiguous. The germline CDR1 and CDR2 sequences are MRHNA and SNTAGT. This CDR3 is built from 15 residues. V was clipped by 5 bases and J by 0 bases, with 11 bases between them.